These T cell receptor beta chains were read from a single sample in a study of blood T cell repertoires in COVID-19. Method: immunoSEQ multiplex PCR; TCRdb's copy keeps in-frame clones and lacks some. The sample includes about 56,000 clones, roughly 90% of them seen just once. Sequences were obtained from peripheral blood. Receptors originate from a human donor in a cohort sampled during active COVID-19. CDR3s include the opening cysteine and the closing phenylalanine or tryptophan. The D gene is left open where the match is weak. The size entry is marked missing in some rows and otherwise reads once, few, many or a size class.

TGTGCCAGCAGGGCTATAGCTAGCGGGGGCGTAGGGACCCAGTACTTC,CASRAIASGGVGTQYF,TRBV7-8,.,TRBJ2-5,TRBD2
TGTGCCAGCAGCAAATTGTTCAAGGACAGGCCCGAGGCTTTCTTT,CASSKLFKDRPEAFF,TRBV21-1,.,TRBJ1-1,.
TGTGCCAGCTCAACGGGACAGGGGGATAATGGAAACACCATATATTTT,CASSTGQGDNGNTIYF,TRBV18,once,TRBJ1-3,TRBD1
TGTGCCAGCAGGGACCGACAGTCTGGGGCCAACGTCCTGACTTTC,CASRDRQSGANVLTF,TRBV9,.,TRBJ2-6,.
TGTGCCAGCAGCCTGGGAGCGGCGCTCACAGATACGCAGTATTTT,CASSLGAALTDTQYF,TRBV5-5,.,TRBJ2-3,.
TGTGCCAGCAGCACCACTAGCGGGGGGGCCCATCCACCACGGAGCACAGATACGCAGTATTTT,CASSTTSGGAHPPRSTDTQYF,TRBV9,.,TRBJ2-3,TRBD2
TGTGCCAGTAGTATCCCGGGACTGTTGAACACCGGGGAGCTGTTTTTT,CASSIPGLLNTGELFF,TRBV19,.,TRBJ2-2,.
TGTGCCAGCAGCGCGTATGTTAGCGGCGGCTACACCTTC,CASSAYVSGGYTF,TRBV9,.,TRBJ1-2,.
TGTGCCAGCAGCCAGAGGAAACCACAGGGGGGAAATGAAAAACTGTTTTTT,CASSQRKPQGGNEKLFF,TRBV6-7,.,TRBJ1-4,TRBD1
TGTGCCAGCAGCCTATTAGGCGGGGGGGCCCGCGAGCAGTACTTC,CASSLLGGGAREQYF,TRBV5-4,.,TRBJ2-7,TRBD2
TGCGCCAGCAGCTTGGGGCCAGGGGAACAGACCCAGTACTTC,CASSLGPGEQTQYF,TRBV5-1,once,TRBJ2-5,.
TGTGCCAGCAGAGACAGGGGGAAGAACTATGGCTACACCTTC,CASRDRGKNYGYTF,TRBV7-9,few,TRBJ1-2,TRBD1
TGTGCCAGCAGCTTAGAGTTAGCGGGGGGGTCAGATACGCAGTATTTT,CASSLELAGGSDTQYF,TRBV7-2,.,TRBJ2-3,TRBD2
TGTGCCAGCAGCTTAAGATTAGGGGCAACATCTGAGCAGTTCTTC,CASSLRLGATSEQFF,TRBV9,once,TRBJ2-1,.
TGTGCCAGTACAAGTTTCGGTGGCTACACCTTC,CASTSFGGYTF,TRBV19,.,TRBJ1-2,.
TGTGCCAGCAGCGTAACTCCCAATTCACCCCTCCACTTT,CASSVTPNSPLHF,TRBV9,.,TRBJ1-6,.
TGTGCCAGCAGCAAACCGCCAGGGGATGGCTACACCTTC,CASSKPPGDGYTF,TRBV21-1,.,TRBJ1-2,.
TGTGCCAGCAGCGCGACCCCGGGACAGACCTACGAGCAGTACTTC,CASSATPGQTYEQYF,TRBV7-3,.,TRBJ2-7,TRBD1
TGTGCCCTCCGGGGGACAGGGTATCTCTACGAGCAGTACTTC,CALRGTGYLYEQYF,TRBV30,.,TRBJ2-7,TRBD1
TGTGCCAGCTCACCACCGAGCAGGGGGTCTGGAAACACCATATATTTT,CASSPPSRGSGNTIYF,TRBV18,.,TRBJ1-3,TRBD1
TGTGCCAGCAGTTATCGGACAGGACGATCCTACGAGCAGTACTTC,CASSYRTGRSYEQYF,TRBV6-2/TRBV6-3,once,TRBJ2-7,TRBD1
TGTGCCAGCAGCTTTTCCCAGCGGGGGTGGGATACGCAGTATTTT,CASSFSQRGWDTQYF,TRBV5-4,.,TRBJ2-3,TRBD2
TGTGCCAGCAGCCTGTTGACAGGGGGCTTTGGAAACACCATATATTTT,CASSLLTGGFGNTIYF,TRBV14,.,TRBJ1-3,TRBD1
TGTGCCAGCAGCTTTGACAAGAACTATGGCTACACCTTC,CASSFDKNYGYTF,TRBV7-8,.,TRBJ1-2,.
TGCGCCAGCAGCCAAAGCGGGGGTTCTTATGAAAAACTGTTTTTT,CASSQSGGSYEKLFF,TRBV4-1,once,TRBJ1-4,.
TGTGCCAGCAGCTCGTACCAAGAGACCCAGTACTTC,CASSSYQETQYF,TRBV7-3,.,TRBJ2-5,.
TGTGCCAGCAAACGGACTAGCGGGGGGTCTAACACCGGGGAGCTGTTTTTT,CASKRTSGGSNTGELFF,TRBV2,.,TRBJ2-2,TRBD2
TGTGCCAGCAGTCCGTTTACTAGCGGACCTTACAATGAGCAGTTCTTC,CASSPFTSGPYNEQFF,TRBV6-6,once,TRBJ2-1,TRBD2
TGTGCCTGGAGTCTACCGGGGATTCGCACAGATACGCAGTATTTT,CAWSLPGIRTDTQYF,TRBV30,.,TRBJ2-3,.
TGTGCCAGCAGTGCCGCGACTAGCGGGGGGGAGAACACCGGGGAGCTGTTTTTT,CASSAATSGGENTGELFF,TRBV6-4,.,TRBJ2-2,TRBD2
TGTGCCAGCATCGCCTCTATAACCGGGGAGCTGTTTTTT,CASIASITGELFF,TRBV2,.,TRBJ2-2,.
TGTGCCAGCTCACCGCGGGACCAAGAGACCCAGTACTTC,CASSPRDQETQYF,TRBV18,.,TRBJ2-5,.
TGCAGCGTTGGTTTGGTGGGGGGTTCTAACTATGGCTACACCTTC,CSVGLVGGSNYGYTF,TRBV29-1,.,TRBJ1-2,.
TGTGCCAGCTCACCGAGGGTAGCGGTCCCCTACGAGCAGTACTTC,CASSPRVAVPYEQYF,TRBV18,.,TRBJ2-7,.
TGTGCCAGCAGCCGACAGGGGGCTACAGATACGCAGTATTTT,CASSRQGATDTQYF,TRBV5-6,once,TRBJ2-3,TRBD1
TGTGCCATCAGTGTATTTGCAGGGGCTGGAAACACCATATATTTT,CAISVFAGAGNTIYF,TRBV10-3,.,TRBJ1-3,.
TGTGCCAGCAGCCATCACGGCGGGGGGGTTCTTAGTGAGCAGTTCTTC,CASSHHGGGVLSEQFF,TRBV3-1/TRBV3-2,once,TRBJ2-1,TRBD2
TGTGCCAGCAGCTCGGGGGACAGGGTGTACGAGCAGTACTTC,CASSSGDRVYEQYF,TRBV27,few,TRBJ2-7,TRBD1
TGTGCCAGCAGCCAAGATCGGGCTAGCGGGGGCTACAATGAGCAGTTCTTC,CASSQDRASGGYNEQFF,TRBV14,once,TRBJ2-1,TRBD2
TGCGCCAGCAGCTTACCTAGCTATGGCTACACCTTC,CASSLPSYGYTF,TRBV5-1,.,TRBJ1-2,.
TGTGCCAGCAGCAATACAGGGTTCTACAATGAGCAGTTCTTC,CASSNTGFYNEQFF,TRBV5-5,.,TRBJ2-1,.
TGCGCCAGCAGCCTGGACAGCTACGGAAACACCATATATTTT,CASSLDSYGNTIYF,TRBV5-1,once,TRBJ1-3,.
TGTGCCAGCAGCCCGACTCAGGGGGGAGGAAACACCATATATTTT,CASSPTQGGGNTIYF,TRBV6-5,.,TRBJ1-3,TRBD1
TGTGCCAGCAGCTTAGGGACTAGCGGGGGGGTTCAAGAGACCCAGTACTTC,CASSLGTSGGVQETQYF,TRBV11-3,.,TRBJ2-5,TRBD2
TGTGCCAGCAGCTCGGACTTAAACAATGAGCAGTTCTTC,CASSSDLNNEQFF,TRBV11-3,.,TRBJ2-1,.
TGTGCTAGTGGCCCCCAGGCGAACCAAGAGACCCAGTACTTC,CASGPQANQETQYF,TRBV12-5,.,TRBJ2-5,.
TGTGCCAGCAGCTTAGAAGGGGGTAGAAGCACAGATACGCAGTATTTT,CASSLEGGRSTDTQYF,TRBV7-9,.,TRBJ2-3,.
TGTGCCAGCCCGGGACAGAACTATGGCTACACCTTC,CASPGQNYGYTF,TRBV6-4,once,TRBJ1-2,TRBD1
TGTGCCTGGAATCGAGGGGGAGAGACCCAGTACTTC,CAWNRGGETQYF,TRBV30,.,TRBJ2-5,.
TGTGCCAGCAGCCTCCGGGACAGGGGAAACACTGAAGCTTTCTTT,CASSLRDRGNTEAFF,TRBV5-4,.,TRBJ1-1,TRBD1